This T cell receptor beta chain was captured in a study of beta chain features in type 1 diabetes. Looking at the study overall: Age, gender and cell yields were alike across patients and healthy donors.

Every participating donor gave one draw, a heparinised blood sample averaging around 120 mL. The study, taken as a whole, reports: For Type 1 diabetes patients, all four CD4+ subsets carried TCRB CDR3s that were moderately but significantly shorter. In comparison with healthy donors, patients had naive, central memory and Treg TCRB repertoires that appeared more similar. The VDJ junctions of type 1 diabetes patients carried fewer insertions and more deletions.

Between the trimmed V and J ends, which lost 4 bases and 3 bases, there was a span of 21 bases. The CDR3 contains 17 residues. Isolated RNA was reverse transcribed in full, so expressed TCRB transcripts were sequenced. TCRdb keeps only in-frame clones here, not all; method: immunoSEQ multiplex PCR. The data contain fewer than 200,000 clones, about a tenth of them singletons. As to this clone: The antigen remains unidentified.

This chain connects TRBV23-1 to TRBJ1-1, with D perhaps TRBD1 (5 bases). TRBV23-1 is labeled an ORF, and its function is uncertain. This clonotype was obtained from a man in his thirties or forties with type 1 diabetes. The specimen sequenced was central memory CD4+ T cells from blood. CDR3 loop: CASSPDYCRGEDTEAFF. DNA for the CDR3: TGCGCCAGCAGTCCGGATTATTGTAGGGGCGAGGACACTGAAGCTTTCTTT.